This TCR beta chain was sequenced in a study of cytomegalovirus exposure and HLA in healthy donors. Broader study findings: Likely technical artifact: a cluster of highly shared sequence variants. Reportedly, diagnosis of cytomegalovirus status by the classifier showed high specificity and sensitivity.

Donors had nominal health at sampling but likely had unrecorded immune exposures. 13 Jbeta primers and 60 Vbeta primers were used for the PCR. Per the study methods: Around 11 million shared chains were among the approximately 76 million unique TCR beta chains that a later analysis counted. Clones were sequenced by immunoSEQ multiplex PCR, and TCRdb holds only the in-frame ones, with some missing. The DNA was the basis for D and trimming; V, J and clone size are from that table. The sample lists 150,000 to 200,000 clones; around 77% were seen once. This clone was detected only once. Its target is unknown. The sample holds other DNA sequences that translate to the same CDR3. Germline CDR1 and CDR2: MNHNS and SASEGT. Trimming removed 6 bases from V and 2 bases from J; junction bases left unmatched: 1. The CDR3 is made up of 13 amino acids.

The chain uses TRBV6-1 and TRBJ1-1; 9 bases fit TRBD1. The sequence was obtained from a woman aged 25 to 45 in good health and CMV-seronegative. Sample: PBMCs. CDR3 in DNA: TGTGCCAGCAGGGACAGGGGTAACACTGAAGCTTTCTTT. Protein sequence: CASRDRGNTEAFF.